Listed below are T cell receptor beta chains from one sample, sequenced in a study of post-analysis software for immune sequencing data. TCRdb passed the PCR reads through MiXCR, listing each CDR3 protein once. The sample comprises 650,000 to 900,000 distinct CDR3 sequences, roughly 50% of which are singletons, and roughly 4.9% rests with the top ten. The specimen sequenced was blood. These receptors were taken from a girl aged 5-17 years with multiple sclerosis. The CDR3 runs from the conserved cysteine through the conserved F or W. The D gene is left open where the match is weak. Expanded clones get a size class; other rows say once, few or many, or leave the size out.

d_call: .; v_call: TRBV4-2; j_call: TRBJ2-7; clone_size: few; cdr3_aa: CASSQGLGAGYEQYF; cdr3_nt: TGTGCCAGCAGCCAAGGTTTAGGGGCGGGCTACGAGCAGTACTTC
d_call: TRBD1; v_call: TRBV29-1; j_call: TRBJ2-1; clone_size: few; cdr3_aa: CSVWTGDYNEQFF; cdr3_nt: TGCAGCGTCTGGACAGGAGACTACAATGAGCAGTTCTTC
d_call: .; v_call: TRBV20-1; j_call: TRBJ1-5; clone_size: few; cdr3_aa: CSARNSNQPQHF; cdr3_nt: TGCAGTGCCCGTAATAGCAATCAGCCCCAGCATTTT
d_call: .; v_call: TRBV12-3/TRBV12-4; j_call: TRBJ1-1; clone_size: .; cdr3_aa: CASSSPGTRADTEAFF; cdr3_nt: TGTGCCAGCAGTTCGCCAGGGACGAGGGCGGACACTGAAGCTTTCTTT
d_call: .; v_call: TRBV19; j_call: TRBJ2-7; clone_size: .; cdr3_aa: CASTKGPGLGYEQYF; cdr3_nt: TGTGCCAGTACCAAAGGGCCAGGCCTTGGCTACGAGCAGTACTTC
d_call: .; v_call: TRBV27; j_call: TRBJ1-2; clone_size: .; cdr3_aa: CASSPTVGGVVNGYTF; cdr3_nt: TGTGCCAGCAGTCCCACCGTGGGAGGGGTGGTAAATGGCTACACCTTC
d_call: .; v_call: TRBV20-1; j_call: TRBJ2-5; clone_size: .; cdr3_aa: CSAHPGGKETQYF; cdr3_nt: TGCAGTGCTCACCCAGGGGGGAAAGAGACCCAGTACTTC
d_call: TRBD1; v_call: TRBV20-1; j_call: TRBJ2-7; clone_size: many; cdr3_aa: CSARGQGAFSYEQYF; cdr3_nt: TGCAGTGCTAGAGGTCAGGGGGCTTTCTCCTACGAGCAGTACTTC
d_call: TRBD1; v_call: TRBV6-5; j_call: TRBJ2-4; clone_size: .; cdr3_aa: CASKGQGLGKNIQYF; cdr3_nt: TGTGCCAGCAAAGGACAGGGTCTCGGCAAAAACATTCAGTACTTC
d_call: TRBD2; v_call: TRBV10-3; j_call: TRBJ2-1; clone_size: few; cdr3_aa: CAISELAGSENEQFF; cdr3_nt: TGTGCCATCAGTGAGCTAGCGGGGTCGGAAAATGAGCAGTTCTTC
d_call: .; v_call: TRBV19; j_call: TRBJ1-1; clone_size: .; cdr3_aa: CASRTVLNTEAFF; cdr3_nt: TGTGCCAGTAGAACAGTTTTGAACACTGAAGCTTTCTTT
d_call: TRBD1; v_call: TRBV13; j_call: TRBJ2-7; clone_size: few; cdr3_aa: CASSDRDRGGYEQYF; cdr3_nt: TGTGCCAGCAGCGACCGGGACAGGGGCGGGTACGAGCAGTACTTC
d_call: TRBD1; v_call: TRBV18; j_call: TRBJ2-7; clone_size: .; cdr3_aa: CASSPLPTGLEQYF; cdr3_nt: TGTGCCAGCTCACCCCTCCCGACAGGGCTCGAGCAGTACTTC
d_call: TRBD2; v_call: TRBV10-3; j_call: TRBJ2-3; clone_size: .; cdr3_aa: CAITTGLAGYTDTQYF; cdr3_nt: TGTGCCATCACTACGGGACTAGCGGGGTACACAGATACGCAGTATTTT
d_call: TRBD2; v_call: TRBV5-1; j_call: TRBJ2-1; clone_size: .; cdr3_aa: CASSSGRGTSSYNEQFF; cdr3_nt: TGCGCCAGCAGTAGCGGGAGGGGAACAAGCTCCTACAATGAGCAGTTCTTC
d_call: .; v_call: TRBV27; j_call: TRBJ2-5; clone_size: .; cdr3_aa: CASSPRDRGKAGGEQYF; cdr3_nt: TGTGCCAGCAGTCCCCGGGACAGGGGAAAAGCGGGAGGAGAGCAGTACTTC
d_call: TRBD1; v_call: TRBV12-3/TRBV12-4; j_call: TRBJ2-7; clone_size: few; cdr3_aa: CASTPTGGLSEQYF; cdr3_nt: TGTGCCAGCACCCCGACAGGGGGCTTGAGCGAGCAGTACTTC
d_call: .; v_call: TRBV18; j_call: TRBJ2-5; clone_size: .; cdr3_aa: CASSPNTVSLETQYF; cdr3_nt: TGTGCCAGCTCACCAAACACAGTATCATTAGAGACCCAGTACTTC
d_call: .; v_call: TRBV7-7; j_call: TRBJ1-2; clone_size: few; cdr3_aa: CASSPPDRTNYGYTF; cdr3_nt: TGTGCTAGCAGCCCACCCGACAGAACAAACTATGGCTACACCTTC
d_call: TRBD2; v_call: TRBV20-1; j_call: TRBJ2-7; clone_size: .; cdr3_aa: CSANGGLAAYEQYF; cdr3_nt: TGCAGTGCTAACGGAGGACTAGCGGCCTACGAGCAGTACTTC
d_call: .; v_call: TRBV27; j_call: TRBJ1-1; clone_size: .; cdr3_aa: CASSPTDPEPFF; cdr3_nt: TGTGCCAGCAGTCCCACTGACCCGGAGCCTTTCTTT
d_call: .; v_call: TRBV7-9; j_call: TRBJ1-6; clone_size: .; cdr3_aa: CACSLTGYNSPLHF; cdr3_nt: TGTGCCTGCAGCTTAACGGGATATAATTCACCCCTCCACTTT
d_call: TRBD2; v_call: TRBV12-3/TRBV12-4; j_call: TRBJ2-1; clone_size: .; cdr3_aa: CASSVAPGLAEEGTYNEQFF; cdr3_nt: TGTGCCAGCAGTGTCGCACCGGGACTAGCGGAAGAAGGGACCTACAATGAGCAGTTCTTC
d_call: .; v_call: TRBV29-1; j_call: TRBJ2-7; clone_size: .; cdr3_aa: CSVVSGNTYEQYF; cdr3_nt: TGCAGCGTTGTATCTGGGAACACCTACGAGCAGTACTTC
d_call: TRBD1; v_call: TRBV29-1; j_call: TRBJ2-3; clone_size: few; cdr3_aa: CSVDGTGVRTDTQYF; cdr3_nt: TGCAGCGTCGACGGGACAGGGGTCCGGACAGATACGCAGTATTTT
d_call: .; v_call: TRBV20-1; j_call: TRBJ2-7; clone_size: .; cdr3_aa: CSATGTYEQYF; cdr3_nt: TGCAGTGCTACAGGGACCTACGAGCAGTACTTC
d_call: .; v_call: TRBV2; j_call: TRBJ1-2; clone_size: .; cdr3_aa: CASKSWRGYTF; cdr3_nt: TGTGCCAGCAAGAGTTGGCGTGGCTACACCTTC
d_call: .; v_call: TRBV5-1; j_call: TRBJ2-6; clone_size: .; cdr3_aa: CASRFYSGANVLTF; cdr3_nt: TGCGCCAGCAGATTTTACTCTGGGGCCAACGTCCTGACTTTC
d_call: .; v_call: TRBV6-1; j_call: TRBJ1-2; clone_size: few; cdr3_aa: CASSEISYRITNYGYTF; cdr3_nt: TGTGCCAGCAGTGAGATATCCTACAGGATTACTAACTATGGCTACACCTTC
d_call: .; v_call: TRBV7-6; j_call: TRBJ2-4; clone_size: .; cdr3_aa: CASSLGSFTAKNIQYF; cdr3_nt: TGTGCCAGCAGCTTAGGGTCGTTTACAGCCAAAAACATTCAGTACTTC
d_call: .; v_call: TRBV27; j_call: TRBJ2-1; clone_size: .; cdr3_aa: CASSSLGTGAYNEQFF; cdr3_nt: TGTGCCAGCAGTTCCCTAGGGACTGGAGCCTACAATGAGCAGTTCTTC
d_call: TRBD2; v_call: TRBV5-1; j_call: TRBJ2-7; clone_size: .; cdr3_aa: CASSWTSGPDEDPYEQYF; cdr3_nt: TGCGCCAGCAGCTGGACTAGCGGGCCTGACGAGGACCCCTACGAGCAGTACTTC